This T cell receptor beta chain appears in the sequencing data of a study of T cells in Graves' hyperthyroidism and ophthalmopathy. The investigators amplified TCR beta CDR3 regions from RNA transcripts. HTBI primers were the set used in a first-round RT-PCR of the TCR CDR3. TCRdb passed the multiplex PCR reads through MiXCR, listing each CDR3 protein once. The table lists fewer than 500,000 distinct CDR3 sequences, approximately 13% of them singletons. This clonotype showed up just a few times. The TCR comes from a man between 25 and 39 years old with Graves' hyperthyroidism that later progressed to Graves' ophthalmopathy. Sample: blood.

The CDR3 DNA reads TGTGCCAGTACTCCCGACATTGGCACTGAAGCTTTCTTT. It translates to CASTPDIGTEAFF. The chain recombines TRBV19 with TRBJ1-1; no clear D. CDR1 LNHDA and CDR2 SQIVND come from the germline V gene (reference sequence). The CDR3 has 13 residues. Trimming took off 7 bases at V and 4 bases at J, with 13 bases between the two ends. The entire variable domain, with the rest obtained from reference TRBV19 and TRBJ1-1, is as follows: DGGITQSPKYLFRKEGQNVTLSCEQNLNHDAMYWYRQDPGQGLRLIYYSQIVNDFQKGDIAEGYSVSREKKESFPLTVTSAQKNPTAFYLCASTPDIGTEAFFGQGTRLTVV.